These 9 T cell receptor beta chains originate from one sample sequenced in a study of post-analysis software for immune sequencing data. Included in the TCR beta cDNA libraries were unique molecular identifiers. TCRdb reprocessed the PCR reads with MiXCR, giving one entry per CDR3 protein. The table shows some 690,000 distinct CDR3 sequences, with approximately 30% occurring only once. Antigens for these TCRs are unknown. Whole-study findings and limits: Controls had lower frequencies than patients of four or five TRBV segments, which included TRBV5-6, TRBV5-1 and TRBV20-1.

Material for sequencing was blood. The receptor source for this set is a girl aged 5-17 years with multiple sclerosis.

CDR3 DNA: TGTGCCAGCAGCGTCCGCAGGCGTGACAATGAGCAGTTCTTC. This translates into CASSVRRRDNEQFF. The chain employs TRBV9 and TRBJ2-1; D not certain. The CDR3 contains 14 residues. The germline V gene encodes CDR1 SGDLS and CDR2 YYNGEE. V was clipped by 2 bases and J by 5 bases, with 11 bases between them.

This clonotype was counted ten times or more. The J gene is TRBJ2-6, the V gene TRBV12-3 or TRBV12-4; D ambiguous. V lost 3 bases, J lost 0 bases, and 3 bases lay in between. This CDR3 has 14 amino acids. This CDR3 is CASSLSSGANVLTF. Written as DNA, the CDR3 is TGTGCCAGCAGTTTGAGCTCTGGGGCCAACGTCCTGACTTTC.

This clonotype was recorded a few times. One end of the junction fails to match germline, which may point to a read error. The rearrangement links TRBV4-1 to TRBJ1-2, with TRBD1 identical over 10 bases. In germline, CDR1 is MGHRA, CDR2 YSYEKL. This CDR3 has 17 residues. CDR3 amino acids: CASSQGGELDRGNGYTF. CDR3 coding DNA: TGCGCCAGTAGCCAAGGGGGGGAATTGGACAGGGGGAATGGCTACACCTTC.

V and J are TRBV5-1 and TRBJ2-1, with D tentatively TRBD1 or TRBD2 (6 bases each). The V gene's germline CDR1 is SGHRS and CDR2 YFSETQ. This CDR3 has 16 residues. The V gene lost 4 bases and the J gene lost 1 base, with 15 bases spanning the gap. The CDR3 protein is CASSPVGGRSYNEQFF. CDR3 in DNA: TGCGCCAGCAGCCCGGTAGGGGGGAGGTCCTACAATGAGCAGTTCTTC. Drawing the rest from reference TRBV5-1 and TRBJ2-1, the complete variable domain is KAGVTQTPRYLIKTRGQQVTLSCSPISGHRSVSWYQQTPGQGLQFLFEYFSETQRNKGNFPGRFSGRQFSNSRSEMNVSTLELGDSALYLCASSPVGGRSYNEQFFGPGTRLTVL.

The chain combines TRBV7-2 with TRBJ2-7; 8 nucleotides align to TRBD1. The V gene's germline CDR1 is SGHTA and CDR2 FQGNSA. This CDR3 is 17 amino acids long. V lost 0 bases to trimming and J lost 2 bases; unmatched junction nucleotides: 9. The CDR3 sequence is CASSLAHRDRLPYEQYF. The CDR3 DNA is TGTGCCAGCAGCTTAGCGCATAGGGACAGGCTCCCCTACGAGCAGTACTTC.

This rearrangement joins TRBV6-2 or TRBV6-3 to TRBJ1-1; D not resolved. Germline V CDR1 and CDR2: MNHEY, SVGEGT. This CDR3 has 15 residues. V lost 6 bases and J lost 4, with 18 bases in between. CDR3 loop: CASSHGTSPGTEAFF. CDR3 sequence (DNA): TGTGCCAGCAGCCACGGAACCTCTCCTGGCACTGAAGCTTTCTTT.

The rearrangement joins TRBV15 to TRBJ1-2; D unclear. Germline V gene sequence: CDR1 LNHNV, CDR2 YYDKDF (reference sequence). The CDR3 sequence is 14 residues long. Trimming took 3 bases from V and 2 from J, leaving 10 bases between them. CDR3 loop: CATSSGRKNYGYTF. CDR3 DNA: TGTGCCACCAGCAGTGGGCGGAAGAACTATGGCTACACCTTC.

The chain joins TRBV9 to TRBJ2-2; weak D call: TRBD2 (5 bases). The CDR3 has 13 amino acids. V gave up 0 bases and J gave up 7 bases, with 7 bases separating them. Germline CDR1 SGDLS, CDR2 YYNGEE. CDR3 protein: CASSVVAGGELFF. Here the CDR3 DNA reads TGTGCCAGCAGCGTAGTGGCGGGCGGGGAGCTGTTTTTT.

The chain links TRBV6-2 or TRBV6-3 to TRBJ2-5; no definite D call. The CDR3 consists of 14 residues. V lost 2 bases, J lost 3 bases, and 10 bases lay in between. Germline-derived CDR1 and CDR2 are MNHEY and SVGEGT. The CDR3 loop is CASSYPHVEETQYF. The CDR3 coding sequence is TGTGCCAGCAGTTACCCACATGTAGAAGAGACCCAGTACTTC.